This T cell receptor beta chain is from a study of T-cell reconstitution after alpha-beta-depleted transplantation in children. Germline V gene sequence: CDR1 MNHNS, CDR2 SASEGT. V lost 5 bases to trimming and J lost 5 bases, with 18 bases between them. The CDR3 extends over 15 amino acids. This clonotype was counted between two and nine times. Unique molecular identifiers were used to barcode this TCRbeta library. TCRdb called the PCR reads again in MiXCR, with one record for every CDR3 protein. In the table there are 450,000 to 600,000 distinct CDR3 sequences, 30% to 35% of which are singletons. This receptor was obtained from a human donor who donated a stem cell graft to a child with aplastic anemia. Specimen: PBMCs from the stem cell graft donor, collected from the stem cell graft. The chain has TRBV6-1 and TRBJ1-2; the D is unclear. The CDR3 spells CASSTPRSLFYGYTF. CDR3 in DNA: TGTGCCAGCAGTACACCCCGGAGTTTATTTTATGGCTACACCTTC.